The 23 T cell receptor beta chains in this list originate from one sample, sequenced in a study of blood T cell repertoires in COVID-19. Generated by immunoSEQ multiplex PCR, the TCRdb table keeps only in-frame clones and is missing some. Found here are around 140,000 clones, 75% to 80% of them singletons; the top ten hold roughly 9%. Sequenced: peripheral blood. The origin of the receptors is a woman aged 45-65 years with active or convalescent COVID-19.

The chain uses TRBV21-1 and TRBJ2-1; the table names TRBD2, a call not compared with the DNA. TRBV21-1 is an annotated pseudogene. This CDR3 is built from 16 residues. Written as DNA, the CDR3 is TGTGCCAGCTCCCCAGCCGGAGGTTTATTGAACAATGAGCAGTTCTTC. Translated: CASSPAGGLLNNEQFF.

This clone was observed once. The V call is TRBV7-2, the J call TRBJ2-1, with TRBD1 matching over 10 bases. The V gene end was trimmed by 5 bases and the J gene end by 8 bases; junction bases not matched to a gene: 9. The CDR3 has 15 residues. Germline-derived CDR1 and CDR2 are SGHTA and FQGNSA. Here the CDR3 reads CASSARDRGRDEQFF. The CDR3, as DNA: TGTGCCAGCAGCGCCCGGGACAGGGGTCGAGATGAGCAGTTCTTC.

This chain connects TRBV7-2 to TRBJ2-1; 10 positions match TRBD2. CDR1 and CDR2 (germline): SGHTA, FQGNSA. This CDR3 is built from 17 residues. Losses at the gene ends were 2 bases for V and 0 bases for J; bases not matched to a gene: 4. This chain's CDR3 is CASSLMPSGSSYNEQFF. CDR3 nucleotides: TGTGCCAGCAGCTTAATGCCTAGCGGGAGCTCCTACAATGAGCAGTTCTTC.

The chain couples TRBV7-2 to TRBJ1-2, with TRBD1 identical over 9 bases. V shed 4 bases and J 2 bases; nucleotides not matched to a gene: 8. Germline V gene lookup returns CDR1 SGHTA and CDR2 FQGNSA. This CDR3 contains 16 residues. In DNA form, the CDR3 reads TGTGCCAGCAGCTCCCGTCCCGGGACAGGGAACTATGGCTACACCTTC. Encoded protein: CASSSRPGTGNYGYTF. Based on the CDR3 plus reference TRBV7-2 and TRBJ1-2, the full variable domain is GAGVSQSPSNKVTEKGKDVELRCDPISGHTALYWYRQSLGQGLEFLIYFQGNSAPDKSGLPSDRFSAERTGGSVSTLTIQRTQQEDSAVYLCASSSRPGTGNYGYTFGSGTRLTVV.

The chain has TRBV28 and TRBJ2-7; possible D gene TRBD2, 6 bases. The CDR3 covers 14 residues. Germline V gene data show CDR1 as MDHEN and CDR2 as SYDVKM. The V end lost 6 bases, the J end lost 2 bases, and 14 bases lay between the germline ends. Written as DNA, the CDR3 is TGTGCCAGCAGCCCACCCGGGGAGGCCTACGAGCAGTACTTC. Amino acids: CASSPPGEAYEQYF.

This chain connects TRBV7-3 to TRBJ1-5; D is perhaps TRBD1 (5 bases). Trimming removed 2 bases from V and 0 bases from J, with 20 bases in between. This CDR3 spans 19 amino acids. Germline CDR1 SGHTA, CDR2 FQGTGA. CDR3 sequence (DNA): TGTGCCAGCAGCTTAGGTATTGGACAAGGGACTTATAGCAATCAGCCCCAGCATTTT. The encoded protein is CASSLGIGQGTYSNQPQHF.

DNA of the CDR3: TGTGCCAGCAGCTTAGGAGCGGCAAGGGGGAATGAGCAGTTCTTC. It codes for CASSLGAARGNEQFF. This rearrangement joins TRBV5-6 to TRBJ2-1; D is possibly TRBD1 (6 bases). Germline V gene sequence: CDR1 SGHDT, CDR2 YYEEEE. There are 15 residues in the CDR3. V was trimmed by 2 bases and J by 7 bases, leaving 16 bases between them. Full variable domain (missing parts from reference TRBV5-6 and TRBJ2-1): DAGVTQSPTHLIKTRGQQVTLRCSPKSGHDTVSWYQQALGQGPQFIFQYYEEEERQRGNFPDRFSGHQFPNYSSELNVNALLLGDSALYLCASSLGAARGNEQFFGPGTRLTVL.

This rearrangement joins TRBV5-1 to TRBJ2-1; TRBD2 matches at 8 bases. This CDR3 comprises 20 residues. With 4 bases clipped from V and 1 base from J, the junction kept 19 bases outside the gene matches. CDR1 and CDR2 from the germline V gene are SGHRS and YFSETQ. The CDR3 region is CASSHPLADVRLGSYNEQFF. The CDR3 DNA sequence: TGCGCCAGCAGCCACCCACTAGCGGACGTCAGATTGGGTTCCTACAATGAGCAGTTCTTC.

The DNA of the CDR3 is TGTGCCAGTAAGGCCAGGGGCACAGATACGCAGTATTTT. Translation: CASKARGTDTQYF. The chain combines TRBV19 with TRBJ2-3, with D tentatively TRBD1 (5 bases). Trimming took off 7 bases at V and 1 base at J, with 9 bases between the two ends. This CDR3 region has 13 residues. The germline V gene encodes CDR1 LNHDA and CDR2 SQIVND (reference sequence).

The chain uses TRBV6-5 and TRBJ2-1; D is possibly TRBD2 (5 bases). Germline V CDR1 and CDR2: MNHEY, SVGAGI. The CDR3 is 15 residues long. V was pared by 7 bases and J by 0 bases, with 13 bases between. CDR3 loop: CASISGIYSYNEQFF. CDR3 in DNA: TGTGCCAGCATATCCGGGATCTACTCCTACAATGAGCAGTTCTTC.

This rearrangement joins TRBV19 to TRBJ1-5, with D possibly being TRBD1 (6 bases). The V gene's germline CDR1 is LNHDA and CDR2 SQIVND (reference sequence). V dropped 1 base and J dropped 7 bases, with 17 bases sitting between them. The CDR3 totals 16 residues. CDR3 DNA sequence: TGTGCCAGTAGTATAGGGCAGGGGAGACTATTACAGCCCCAGCATTTT. Protein product: CASSIGQGRLLQPQHF. Variable domain in full (rest from reference TRBV19 and TRBJ1-5): DGGITQSPKYLFRKEGQNVTLSCEQNLNHDAMYWYRQDPGQGLRLIYYSQIVNDFQKGDIAEGYSVSREKKESFPLTVTSAQKNPTAFYLCASSIGQGRLLQPQHFGDGTRLSIL.

This chain's CDR3 is CSAPSGIEQYF. The CDR3 DNA sequence: TGCAGTGCGCCGAGCGGGATCGAGCAGTACTTC. The chain links TRBV20-1 to TRBJ2-7; TRBD2 matches 7 bases. Germline loops: CDR1 DFQATT, CDR2 SNEGSKA (reference sequence). The CDR3 extends over 11 amino acids. After removal of 6 bases from V and 6 bases from J, the junction contained 5 bases not matched to a gene.

V is TRBV5-1 and J is TRBJ1-2, with 9 bases matching TRBD1. With 0 bases clipped from V and 3 bases from J, the junction kept 0 bases outside the gene matches. The germline CDR1 and CDR2 sequences are SGHRS and YFSETQ. CDR3 length: 14 residues. Here the CDR3 reads CASSLGTGDYGYTF. DNA of the CDR3: TGCGCCAGCAGCTTGGGGACAGGGGACTATGGCTACACCTTC.

The chain combines TRBV7-2 with TRBJ1-4, with 8 positions matching TRBD1. Germline CDR1 reads SGHTA; CDR2 reads FQGNSA. The CDR3 length is 14 residues. J lost 6 bases, V lost 5 bases, and 5 bases had no gene match. Written as DNA, the CDR3 is TGTGCCAGCAGCCCAGGGGGCTATGATGAAAAACTGTTTTTT. Residues: CASSPGGYDEKLFF.

The gene calls are TRBV5-1 and TRBJ2-5, with D possibly matching TRBD1 (5 bases). The V gene's germline CDR1 is SGHRS and CDR2 YFSETQ. This CDR3 has 14 residues. Trimming removed 2 bases at V and 3 bases at J, with 11 bases between. Here the CDR3 reads CASSFGRVKETQYF. The CDR3 nucleotides read TGCGCCAGCAGCTTCGGCAGGGTGAAAGAGACCCAGTACTTC.

This rearrangement joins TRBV5-1 to TRBJ1-4, with 8 nucleotides matching TRBD1. CDR1 is SGHRS, CDR2 YFSETQ, per germline. The trim removed 3 bases at V and 6 bases at J, leaving 4 bases unmatched. This CDR3 spans 14 amino acids. The CDR3 spells CASSSGQGYEKLFF. CDR3 sequence (DNA): TGCGCCAGCAGCTCCGGACAGGGATATGAAAAACTGTTTTTT.

This rearrangement joins TRBV6-5 to TRBJ2-1, with 7 bases matching TRBD1. The CDR3 is made up of 12 amino acids. J gave up 10 bases and V 6 bases, and 6 bases lay outside the gene matches. From germline, CDR1 is MNHEY and CDR2 SVGAGI. CDR3: CASRPTGAEQFF. For the CDR3, the DNA is TGTGCCAGCAGGCCCACAGGGGCCGAGCAGTTCTTC.

This clone was observed a few times. The chain carries TRBV11-3 and TRBJ2-1; D call uncertain. This CDR3 region has 13 residues. Between the trimmed V and J ends, which lost 1 base and 3 bases, there was a span of 4 bases. Germline CDR1 reads SGHNT; CDR2 reads YENEEA. CDR3 sequence reads: CASSLGHYNEQFF. CDR3 bases: TGTGCCAGCAGCTTAGGACACTACAATGAGCAGTTCTTC.

The chain combines TRBV30 with TRBJ1-5; D perhaps matches TRBD1 (5 bases). CDR1 and CDR2 (germline): GTSNPN, SVGIG (reference sequence). The V end was cut by 4 bases, the J end by 4 bases, with 11 bases between. The CDR3 is 13 residues long. The CDR3 spells CAWKEGHNQPQHF. CDR3 DNA: TGTGCCTGGAAGGAGGGGCATAATCAGCCCCAGCATTTT.

The J gene is TRBJ1-1, the V gene TRBV11-3, with 8 nucleotides matching TRBD1. Looked up from germline, CDR1 is SGHNT and CDR2 is YENEEA. The CDR3 runs 14 residues. After removal of 5 bases from V and 0 bases from J, the junction contained 2 bases not matched to a gene. The CDR3 loop reads CASSQGAMNTEAFF. For the CDR3, the DNA is TGTGCCAGCAGCCAGGGGGCTATGAACACTGAAGCTTTCTTT.

This rearrangement joins TRBV5-6 to TRBJ2-1, with 8 bases that match TRBD2. There are 16 residues in the CDR3. Germline V CDR1 and CDR2: SGHDT, YYEEEE. J lost 5 bases, V lost 2 bases, and 9 bases had no gene match. The CDR3 protein is CASSFPPGGPNNEQFF. CDR3 nucleotide sequence: TGTGCCAGCAGCTTCCCGCCGGGAGGGCCTAACAATGAGCAGTTCTTC. Based on the CDR3 plus reference TRBV5-6 and TRBJ2-1, the full variable domain is DAGVTQSPTHLIKTRGQQVTLRCSPKSGHDTVSWYQQALGQGPQFIFQYYEEEERQRGNFPDRFSGHQFPNYSSELNVNALLLGDSALYLCASSFPPGGPNNEQFFGPGTRLTVL.

This clone was seen a few times. The gene calls are TRBV27 and TRBJ2-7, with a tentative D call TRBD1 (6 bases). The V end lost 6 bases, the J end lost 2 bases, and 17 bases lay between the germline ends. There are 15 residues in the CDR3. Germline loops: CDR1 MNHEY, CDR2 SMNVEV (reference sequence). In nucleotides, the CDR3 is TGTGCCAGCAGGGGACAAACCCTTCAAACCTACGAGCAGTACTTC. Translating it yields CASRGQTLQTYEQYF.

The chain is built from TRBV3-1 (or the pseudogene TRBV3-2) and TRBJ2-1, with 8 positions matching TRBD1. The J segment lost 15 bases and the V segment lost 4 bases, leaving 14 bases of the junction unmatched. From germline, CDR1 is LGHDT and CDR2 YNNKEL (reference sequence). The CDR3 is 14 residues long. In DNA form, the CDR3 reads TGTGCCAGCAGCCCGGACAGGGAATACAATGTGGGGTTCTTC. The encoded protein is CASSPDREYNVGFF.